A selection of T cell receptor beta chains follows, all from one sample in a study of Ad26.COV2.S vaccination and SARS-CoV-2 variants. Assay: immunoSEQ multiplex PCR; the TCRdb copy retains only in-frame clones and omits some. The sample yields hundreds of thousands of clones, about 92% seen once. The sample here was peripheral blood, taken in a trial of Ad26.COV2.S vaccine versus placebo. All receptors derive from a person aged 18-60 years who received the Ad26.COV2.S COVID-19 vaccine or a placebo. CDR3s include the opening cysteine and the closing phenylalanine or tryptophan. Each record gives: D gene, V gene, clone size, J gene, CDR3 DNA, CDR3 protein. The D gene is left open where the match is weak. For some rows the clone size is stated as once, few or many, or as a class when expanded; others skip it.

>TRBD1|TRBV2|NA|TRBJ2-7
TGTGCCAGCAGCTTCCCGGAGGGACAGGGGACCTACGAGCAGTACTTC
CASSFPEGQGTYEQYF
>NA|TRBV15|NA|TRBJ2-1
TGTGCCACCAGCAGAGATAGTGTAGAGCAGTTCTTC
CATSRDSVEQFF
>TRBD1|TRBV11-2|NA|TRBJ2-7
TGTGCCAGCAGCTTAATCGGAGGACAGGGCTACGAGCAGTACTTC
CASSLIGGQGYEQYF
>NA|TRBV5-8|NA|TRBJ1-3
TGTGCCAGCAGCTTGCAAAGAGTGATGATATCTGGAAACACCATATATTTT
CASSLQRVMISGNTIYF
>TRBD1|TRBV18|NA|TRBJ2-7
TGTGCCAGCTCACCAGGGGGAACCGGGACAGGGACCTACGAGCAGTACTTC
CASSPGGTGTGTYEQYF
>NA|TRBV4-3|NA|TRBJ2-7
TGCGCCAGCAGCCAAGGCCACCCGGCCCCCTACGAGCAGTACTTC
CASSQGHPAPYEQYF
>NA|TRBV4-1|NA|TRBJ2-7
TGCGCCAGCAGCCAAGTGGGCTCAAGAGAGTACGAGCAGTACTTC
CASSQVGSREYEQYF
>NA|TRBV19|once|TRBJ1-1
TGTGCCAGTAGTATCCCGGAGAGGCAAGCTTTCTTT
CASSIPERQAFF
>TRBD1|TRBV6-2/TRBV6-3|once|TRBJ1-6
TGTGCCAGCAGTTACATGACAGGGCTGATCTCACCCCTCCACTTT
CASSYMTGLISPLHF
>TRBD1|TRBV25-1|NA|TRBJ2-1
TGTGCCAGCAGTGACAGGGGGCTGGACAATGAGCAGTTCTTC
CASSDRGLDNEQFF
>TRBD1|TRBV7-2|NA|TRBJ2-7
TGTGCCAGCAGCTTAGCCCCACAGGGGAGATACGAGCAGTACTTC
CASSLAPQGRYEQYF
>TRBD1|TRBV7-4|NA|TRBJ2-7
TGTGCCAGCAGCTCCATAGACCTAGGGACAGTGAGCTCCTACGAGCAGTACTTC
CASSSIDLGTVSSYEQYF
>NA|TRBV3-1/TRBV3-2|NA|TRBJ1-2
TGTGCCAGCAGCCAAGGCACAGCCTATGGCTACACCTTC
CASSQGTAYGYTF
>TRBD1|TRBV6-2/TRBV6-3|NA|TRBJ2-3
TGTGCCAGCAGTTACTCGACGGGACAGGCGGGTATCGCAGATACGCAGTATTTT
CASSYSTGQAGIADTQYF
>NA|TRBV15|NA|TRBJ1-1
TGTGCCACCAGCAGGTGGGGCGGGAGCACTGAAGCTTTCTTT
CATSRWGGSTEAFF
>TRBD1|TRBV6-7|NA|TRBJ2-1
TGTGCCAGCCCTAGGGACAGGGTCGGTGACTACAATGAGCAGTTCTTC
CASPRDRVGDYNEQFF
>NA|TRBV11-3|NA|TRBJ1-6
TGTGCCAGCAGCTTAACCACGAATTCACCCCTCCACTTT
CASSLTTNSPLHF
>TRBD2|TRBV4-1|NA|TRBJ2-1
TGCGCCAGCAGCCAAGAACTTCCTAGCGGCAATGAGCAGTTCTTC
CASSQELPSGNEQFF
>TRBD1|TRBV28|NA|TRBJ1-2
TGTGCCAGCAGCCTTAGGGGTGGACAGGCCCTTCCACTCTTC
CASSLRGGQALPLF
>NA|TRBV23-1|NA|TRBJ1-5
TGCGCCAGCGGAGGTCAGCCCCAGCATTTT
CASGGQPQHF
>NA|TRBV19|NA|TRBJ2-3
TGTGCCAGTAGTAACGGGACACCCCAAGGATATACGCAGTATTTT
CASSNGTPQGYTQYF
>TRBD2|TRBV7-2|NA|TRBJ2-3
TGTGCCAGCAGCTCCGGACTAGCGGGGGGACCTTCGCAGTATTTT
CASSSGLAGGPSQYF
>TRBD2|TRBV5-1|NA|TRBJ2-5
TGCGCCAGCAGCTTTGGCGCGGGGGGCCAAGAGACCCAGTACTTC
CASSFGAGGQETQYF
>TRBD2|TRBV7-6|NA|TRBJ2-1
TGTGCCAGCAGCCCCCGACTAGCGGGGGGGCCGGACTCCTACAATGAGCAGTTCTTC
CASSPRLAGGPDSYNEQFF
>NA|TRBV7-2|once|TRBJ2-3
TGTGCCAGCAGCTTAGACCCTTTCCTTGGGGACACTGATACGCAGTATTTT
CASSLDPFLGDTDTQYF
>NA|TRBV4-1|NA|TRBJ2-7
TGCGCCAGCAGCCAAGCAGCGGCAGGCTCCTACGAGCAGTACTTC
CASSQAAAGSYEQYF
>TRBD1|TRBV30|NA|TRBJ1-1
TGTGCCTGGCGCCCGGACAGGGAAGGGTTCACTGAAGCTTTCTTT
CAWRPDREGFTEAFF
>NA|TRBV19|NA|TRBJ2-2
TGTGCCAGTAGTAAGACCGGGGCCGGGGAGCTGTTTTTT
CASSKTGAGELFF
>NA|TRBV10-2|NA|TRBJ1-2
TGCGCCAGCGGCCTCACGTGGGGGGATGATGGCTACACCTTC
CASGLTWGDDGYTF
>TRBD1|TRBV7-2|NA|TRBJ1-1
TGTGCCAGCAGCTCCGACAGGGGTTGGACTGAAGCTTTCTTT
CASSSDRGWTEAFF
>NA|TRBV5-4|NA|TRBJ1-3
TGTGCCAGCAGCCCGAATAGGGCAGGGGCGGGAAACACCATATATTTT
CASSPNRAGAGNTIYF
>TRBD1|TRBV11-2|NA|TRBJ2-7
TGTGCCAGCAGCTCCCTGCGGGGGACAGGGTACGAGCAGTACTTC
CASSSLRGTGYEQYF
>NA|TRBV27|NA|TRBJ2-7
TGTGCCAGCAGATACGGTTACAGAGGGACTCCCTACGAGCAGTACTTC
CASRYGYRGTPYEQYF
>NA|TRBV5-1|NA|TRBJ2-1
TGCGCCAGCAGCTACAGCGGGCCTTCCTACAATGAGCAGTTCTTC
CASSYSGPSYNEQFF
>NA|TRBV19|NA|TRBJ2-7
TGTGCCAGTAGTCCCTACAGTGGAAGCTCCTACGAGCAGTACTTC
CASSPYSGSSYEQYF
>TRBD1|TRBV13|NA|TRBJ1-2
TGTGCCAGCAGCTTAGGCAAGGGGGCTAGTGGCTACACCTTC
CASSLGKGASGYTF
>TRBD2|TRBV5-1|NA|TRBJ2-1
TGCGCCAGCAGCTTGGCCCGCGGAGCGGGGAAGTACAATGAGCAGTTCTTC
CASSLARGAGKYNEQFF